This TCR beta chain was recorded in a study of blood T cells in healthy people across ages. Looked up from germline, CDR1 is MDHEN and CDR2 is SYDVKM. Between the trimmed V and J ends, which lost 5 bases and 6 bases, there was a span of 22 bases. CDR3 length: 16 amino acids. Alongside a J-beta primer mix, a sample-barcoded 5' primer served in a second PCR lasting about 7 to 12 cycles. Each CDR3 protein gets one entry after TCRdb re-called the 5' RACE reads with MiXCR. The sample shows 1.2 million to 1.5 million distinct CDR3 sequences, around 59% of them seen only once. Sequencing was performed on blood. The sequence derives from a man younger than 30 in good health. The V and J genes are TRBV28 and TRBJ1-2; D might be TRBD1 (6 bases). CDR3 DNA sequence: TGTGCCAGCAGTATCCCCCGGGACACCCAGAAACATGGCTACACCTTC. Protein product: CASSIPRDTQKHGYTF.